Shown below are 18 T cell receptor beta chains from a single sample sequenced in a study of cytotoxic CD8 clonotypes in ibrutinib-treated CLL. Clones were sequenced by immunoSEQ multiplex PCR, and TCRdb holds only the in-frame ones, with some missing. Counted here are 150,000 or so clones, around 80% occurring once; the ten biggest clones make up 6.5% to 8%. Sequences were derived from PBMCs, sampled after 36 months of ibrutinib treatment. The receptors come from a human donor with chronic lymphocytic leukemia.

The chain couples TRBV7-9 to TRBJ1-2; D remains ambiguous. This CDR3 is 14 amino acids long. Germline V gene data show CDR1 as SEHNR and CDR2 as FQNEAQ (reference sequence). V dropped 8 bases and J dropped 6 bases, with 19 bases sitting between them. Here the CDR3 reads CASRTYSGLNGYTF. The CDR3 DNA is TGTGCCAGCCGAACTTATTCGGGGTTGAATGGCTACACCTTC.

The chain links TRBV5-1 to TRBJ1-4, with 10 bases lining up with TRBD1. The CDR3 is made up of 14 amino acids. Germline loops: CDR1 SGHRS, CDR2 YFSETQ. V gave up 4 bases and J gave up 5 bases; unmatched junction bases: 2. This chain's CDR3 is CASSPGQGNEKLFF. The CDR3 DNA is TGCGCCAGCAGCCCGGGACAGGGGAATGAAAAACTGTTTTTT.

CDR3 DNA: TGCGCCAGCAGCTTGGTAGGGAGTGATACGCAGTATTTT. Translating it yields CASSLVGSDTQYF. The chain carries TRBV5-1 and TRBJ2-3, with D possibly being TRBD2 (5 bases). Per the germline V gene, CDR1 is SGHRS and CDR2 is YFSETQ. CDR3 length: 13 residues. Trimming removed 0 bases at V and 6 bases at J, with 8 bases between. Together with reference TRBV5-1 and TRBJ2-3, the CDR3 gives the full variable domain: KAGVTQTPRYLIKTRGQQVTLSCSPISGHRSVSWYQQTPGQGLQFLFEYFSETQRNKGNFPGRFSGRQFSNSRSEMNVSTLELGDSALYLCASSLVGSDTQYFGPGTRLTVL.

The chain couples TRBV18 to TRBJ1-2, with a weak D call TRBD1 (5 bases). Germline lookup yields CDR1 KGHSH and CDR2 LQKENI. The CDR3 spans 13 residues. V dropped 3 bases and J dropped 4 bases, with 9 bases sitting between them. This chain's CDR3 is CASSPAGSYGYTF. DNA of the CDR3: TGTGCCAGCTCACCCGCAGGGAGCTATGGCTACACCTTC.

CDR3 bases: TGTGCCAGCAGCTTCCCGGCCGGGGCGCTTTCTCCGGAAAAACTGTTTTTT. Translating it yields CASSFPAGALSPEKLFF. The chain is built from TRBV7-9 and TRBJ1-4, with D tentatively TRBD1 (5 bases). The ends were cut back, 3 bases at V and 8 bases at J, with 22 bases in the middle. This CDR3 is 17 amino acids long. Germline lookup yields CDR1 SEHNR and CDR2 FQNEAQ (reference sequence).

The rearrangement uses TRBV7-6 and TRBJ2-3; D call uncertain. The CDR3 has 12 residues. Trimming removed 3 bases from V and 7 bases from J, with 8 bases in between. Germline V gene data show CDR1 as SGHVS and CDR2 as FNYEAQ. CDR3 bases: TGTGCCAGCAGCTTGAATAGAAATACGCAGTATTTT. Translating it yields CASSLNRNTQYF.

This clone was observed a single time. The chain employs TRBV19 and TRBJ1-5; D is perhaps TRBD1 (6 bases). The CDR3 covers 15 residues. Trimming stripped 3 bases from V and 7 bases from J, with 16 bases between. The V gene's germline CDR1 is LNHDA and CDR2 SQIVND (reference sequence). The chain's CDR3 is CASSIGLSGGQPQHF. As DNA, the CDR3 is TGTGCCAGTAGTATCGGTCTGAGCGGGGGCCAGCCCCAGCATTTT.

The sample holds a few counts of this clone. The chain links TRBV7-9 to TRBJ2-2; the match to TRBD1 covers 9 bases. The junction had 4 bases not matched to a gene; V was cut back by 9 bases and J by 5 bases. CDR3 length: 13 amino acids. Germline CDR1 reads SEHNR; CDR2 reads FQNEAQ (reference sequence). The CDR3 reads CARGTGLTGELFF. In DNA form, the CDR3 reads TGTGCCAGAGGGACAGGGCTGACCGGGGAGCTGTTTTTT. The full variable domain, its missing parts supplied by reference TRBV7-9 and TRBJ2-2, is DTGVSQNPRHKITKRGQNVTFRCDPISEHNRLYWYRQTLGQGPEFLTYFQNEAQLEKSRLLSDRFSAERPKGSFSTLEIQRTEQGDSAMYLCARGTGLTGELFFGEGSRLTVL.

V and J are TRBV18 and TRBJ2-7; no clear D. Germline CDR1 KGHSH, CDR2 LQKENI. The CDR3 spans 14 residues. V was trimmed by 1 base and J by 2 bases, leaving 9 bases between them. Here the CDR3 reads CASSPRQDAYEQYF. As DNA, the CDR3 is TGTGCCAGCTCACCACGGCAGGACGCCTACGAGCAGTACTTC.

This rearrangement joins TRBV1 to TRBJ2-6; the DNA was not used to check the table's D call, TRBD1. TRBV1 is classified as a pseudogene. The CDR3 contains 20 residues. The CDR3 spells CTSSPGHLKIPLCWANVLTF. The CDR3 DNA sequence: TGCACCAGCAGCCCGGGACACCTGAAGATCCCGCTCTGTTGGGCCAACGTCCTGACTTTC.

The gene calls are TRBV4-1 and TRBJ2-5; 7 bases fit TRBD2. The CDR3 runs to 17 residues. Germline values: CDR1 MGHRA, CDR2 YSYEKL. Trimming cost V 0 bases and J 5 bases; bases outside gene matches: 12. The CDR3 reads CASSQDPGGGGRETQYF. The CDR3 DNA reads as TGCGCCAGCAGCCAAGATCCGGGTGGCGGGGGAAGGGAGACCCAGTACTTC.

The chain is built from TRBV11-2 and TRBJ2-7, with TRBD2 identical over 7 bases. Germline CDR1 reads SGHAT; CDR2 reads FQNNGV. The CDR3 totals 15 residues. V lost 1 base and J lost 1; bases outside the gene matches: 4. CDR3 nucleotides: TGTGCCAGCAGCTTAGTTGCGGGAGCTTCCTACGAGCAGTACTTC. It encodes CASSLVAGASYEQYF.

V gene TRBV19 combines with J gene TRBJ2-1; 9 bases align to TRBD2. CDR3 length: 13 residues. The V segment lost 4 bases and the J segment 8 bases; nucleotides outside the gene matches: 3. Germline V gives CDR1 LNHDA, CDR2 SQIVND (reference sequence). In DNA, the CDR3 is TGTGCCAGTAGTAGCGGGGGGGCCCATGAGCAGTTCTTC. Protein: CASSSGGAHEQFF.

The chain employs TRBV19 and TRBJ2-7; 9 bases are a match to TRBD1. Germline V CDR1 and CDR2: LNHDA, SQIVND (reference sequence). This CDR3 region has 15 residues. Unmatched junction bases numbered 9, after V lost 3 bases and J lost 6 bases. The CDR3 reads CASSITGTGTGEQYF. The CDR3 region has the DNA TGTGCCAGTAGTATTACGGGGACAGGGACGGGCGAGCAGTACTTC. The full variable domain, rest sourced from reference TRBV19 and TRBJ2-7, is DGGITQSPKYLFRKEGQNVTLSCEQNLNHDAMYWYRQDPGQGLRLIYYSQIVNDFQKGDIAEGYSVSREKKESFPLTVTSAQKNPTAFYLCASSITGTGTGEQYFGPGTRLTVT.

The chain uses TRBV10-3 and TRBJ1-3; TRBD1 aligns across 7 bases. The CDR3 has 18 amino acids. Germline V CDR1 and CDR2: ENHRY, SYGVKD. V lost 3 bases to trimming and J lost 0 bases; unmatched junction nucleotides: 11. Written as DNA, the CDR3 is TGTGCCATCAGTGAATCCGTTCTCGACAGGGCCTCTGGAAACACCATATATTTT. Translating it yields CAISESVLDRASGNTIYF.

This clone came up a few times. The V call is TRBV6-5, the J call TRBJ1-6; no definite D call. Germline CDR1 is MNHEY and CDR2 is SVGAGI. The CDR3 consists of 14 residues. V dropped 5 bases and J dropped 10 bases, with 15 bases sitting between them. The CDR3 DNA reads as TGTGCCAGCAGTCCAATTGGAAGTCCCTCACCCCTCCACTTT. This translates into CASSPIGSPSPLHF.

CDR3 DNA sequence: TGTGCCTGGAGTAGCTGGGGGAGTATCAATGAGCAGTTCTTC. Residues: CAWSSWGSINEQFF. The rearrangement uses TRBV30 and TRBJ2-1; D is possibly TRBD1 or TRBD2 (5 bases each). V lost 2 bases, J lost 6 bases, and 14 bases lay in between. The CDR3 length is 14 residues. Germline values: CDR1 GTSNPN, CDR2 SVGIG (reference sequence).

The chain joins TRBV27 to TRBJ1-1, with D tentatively TRBD1 (5 bases). Trimming removed 2 bases from V and 1 base from J, with 8 bases in between. CDR1 and CDR2 from the germline V gene are MNHEY and SMNVEV (reference sequence). The CDR3 has 14 amino acids. DNA for the CDR3: TGTGCCAGCAGTTTACTGGGGGGGAACACTGAAGCTTTCTTT. Encoded protein: CASSLLGGNTEAFF.